Below, one T cell receptor (beta chain) is given with its context. Its antigen is currently unknown. This sample was taken from a study of Graves' ophthalmopathy and Graves' hyperthyroidism. Findings and limits, study-wide: In blood, most expanded thyroid clonotypes above 0.001 frequency were also detected.

Researchers took RNA transcripts and amplified TCR beta CDR3 regions from them. A first-round RT-PCR used HTBI primers, followed by a second-round multiplex PCR. Each CDR3 protein is one row after TCRdb ran MiXCR on the multiplex PCR reads. The profile shows about 380,000 distinct CDR3 sequences, just over 15% of them singletons. The CDR3 runs 15 residues. Trimming shortened V by 5 bases and J by 5 bases, and 19 bases separated the two germline ends. The authors used Ficoll-Paque density gradient centrifugation to separate PBMCs. The input was more than 8 ml of fresh peripheral blood. Sequenced sample: peripheral blood. The V and J genes are TRBV12-3 or TRBV12-4 and TRBJ2-7, with D perhaps matching TRBD1 (6 bases). This receptor was obtained from a young woman with stable Graves' hyperthyroidism. In DNA, the CDR3 is TGTGCCAGCAGTCAATACCGGGACACAACTGACGAGCAGTACTTC. This sequence encodes CASSQYRDTTDEQYF.